A selection of T cell receptor beta chains follows, all from one sample in a study of graft-versus-host responses after intestinal transplantation. These receptors' antigens are unknown. Libraries were prepared by immunoSEQ multiplex PCR; TCRdb keeps only in-frame clonotypes and omits some of them. Of about 70,000 clones listed, 85% to 90% were seen once; the top ten hold roughly 3.9%. The starting material was unstimulated CD8+ T cells sorted from spleen or lymph node cells, obtained before transplant. Every receptor here comes from a human donor who was the organ donor for an intestinal transplant. Each CDR3 is given with its conserved first and last residue. A D gene is named only where the DNA matches it firmly. Size is omitted from some rows. Given values are once, few, many or a class for expanded clones.

size	length	V	D	J	DNA	CDR3
NA	12	TRBV27	NA	TRBJ1-1	TGTGCCAGCAGTTTCCGTGGCAGAGAAGCTTTCTTT	CASSFRGREAFF
NA	15	TRBV29-1	TRBD1	TRBJ1-2	TGCAGCGTTGGGGACAGAGGACGTTCTAACTATGGCTACACCTTC	CSVGDRGRSNYGYTF
few	15	TRBV5-4	TRBD1	TRBJ1-4	TGTGCCAGCAGCACCCGGACAGGAAAGAATGAAAAACTGTTTTTT	CASSTRTGKNEKLFF
NA	16	TRBV28	NA	TRBJ1-3	TGTGCCAGCAGTCCGCCGGGACTGGGCTCTGGAAACACCATATATTTT	CASSPPGLGSGNTIYF
NA	14	TRBV30	TRBD2	TRBJ2-1	TGTGCCTGGAGTGCCGGGGGGGCCGACAATGAGCAGTTCTTC	CAWSAGGADNEQFF
NA	17	TRBV5-6	TRBD1	TRBJ1-5	TGTGCCAGCAGCTTGCGTTCAGGGGGTAATCTCAATCAGCCCCAGCATTTT	CASSLRSGGNLNQPQHF
NA	14	TRBV19	TRBD1	TRBJ1-2	TGTGCCAGTAGTCCCCGGGACAGCTTCCATGGCTACACCTTC	CASSPRDSFHGYTF
NA	14	TRBV7-3	NA	TRBJ1-1	TGTGCCAGCAGCTCCGGGACTTTGAACACTGAAGCTTTCTTT	CASSSGTLNTEAFF
NA	12	TRBV28	NA	TRBJ2-2	TGTGCCAGCAGCCAGAACACCGGGGAGCTGTTTTTT	CASSQNTGELFF
NA	13	TRBV4-3	TRBD1	TRBJ1-1	TGCGCCAGCAGCTGGGAGACAGGGATAAAAGCTTTCTTT	CASSWETGIKAFF
NA	14	TRBV7-6	TRBD1	TRBJ1-4	TGTGCCAGCAGCTTAGACAGGGGTAATGAAAAACTGTTTTTT	CASSLDRGNEKLFF
NA	16	TRBV19	TRBD1	TRBJ1-1	TGTGCCAGTAGTATAAAGGGCCCGACAGGGTTAAATGAAGCTTTCTTT	CASSIKGPTGLNEAFF
NA	14	TRBV19	NA	TRBJ1-1	TGTGCCAGTAGTATTCAGGGGTTGGTCTCTGAAGCTTTCTTT	CASSIQGLVSEAFF
NA	13	TRBV5-6	NA	TRBJ1-5	TGTGCCAGCAGCCCGGAGGGGAGTCAGCCCCAGCATTTT	CASSPEGSQPQHF
NA	16	TRBV10-3	TRBD2	TRBJ2-3	TGTGCCATCAGTGGGCCGACTAGCGGGGGAACAGATACGCAGTATTTT	CAISGPTSGGTDTQYF
NA	13	TRBV4-1	NA	TRBJ1-5	TGCGCCAGCAGCCATGGACGGAGGTGGCCCCAGCATTTT	CASSHGRRWPQHF
once	15	TRBV2	NA	TRBJ1-4	TGTGCCAGCAGGGACGTTCCGGGACATGGAGAAAAACTGTTTTTT	CASRDVPGHGEKLFF
NA	17	TRBV7-2	TRBD2	TRBJ2-3	TGTGCCAGCAGCTCCAAAGCTAGCGGGGGGGCGACAGATACGCAGTATTTT	CASSSKASGGATDTQYF
NA	18	TRBV4-1	TRBD2	TRBJ2-5	TGCGCCAGCAGCCATGAGGCCGGGACTAGCGGGGGGCGGGAGACCCAGTACTTC	CASSHEAGTSGGRETQYF
NA	14	TRBV5-6	NA	TRBJ1-1	TGTGCCAGCAGCCTGTGGACTGTTAACACTGAAGCTTTCTTT	CASSLWTVNTEAFF
NA	13	TRBV7-9	TRBD1	TRBJ1-1	TGTGCCAGCAGCTCGGGACAGCTGATTGAAGCTTTCTTT	CASSSGQLIEAFF
few	17	TRBV7-9	NA	TRBJ1-3	TGTGCCAGCAGCTTATGGACAGACCCGCGTCATGGAAACACCATATATTTT	CASSLWTDPRHGNTIYF
NA	15	TRBV6-6	TRBD1	TRBJ1-1	TGTGCCAGCAGTCTCACGACAGGGCGGTACACTGAAGCTTTCTTT	CASSLTTGRYTEAFF
once	16	TRBV4-3	NA	TRBJ1-2	TGCGCCAGCAGCCAGGGGCCCGGTTTCCTCGGTAGGGGCTACACCTTC	CASSQGPGFLGRGYTF
NA	14	TRBV10-1	NA	TRBJ2-2	TGCGCCAGCAGTCCAGGGGCCCCCGGCGGGGAGCTGTTTTTT	CASSPGAPGGELFF
once	16	TRBV28	TRBD1	TRBJ1-2	TGTGCCAGCAGCTCAATTCCGGGACAGGGAGCGAATGGCTACACCTTC	CASSSIPGQGANGYTF
NA	15	TRBV29-1	NA	TRBJ2-3	TGCAGCGTTGATCCGTCCGGAGGGAGAACAGATACGCAGTATTTT	CSVDPSGGRTDTQYF
NA	14	TRBV27	NA	TRBJ1-6	TGTGCCAGCAGTTTGGTGGGGAGTGGGGAGCCCCTCCACTTT	CASSLVGSGEPLHF
NA	14	TRBV27	NA	TRBJ1-5	TGTGCCAGCAGTTTATCAGGGGCAGTCCAGCCCCAGCATTTT	CASSLSGAVQPQHF
NA	17	TRBV7-6	NA	TRBJ1-5	TGTGCCAGCAGCTTAGCCGTGGGGCCGGATGGCAATCAGCCCCAGCATTTT	CASSLAVGPDGNQPQHF
once	13	TRBV7-3	NA	TRBJ1-1	TGTGCCAGCAGCCCCGAGGGGAACACTGAAGCTTTCTTT	CASSPEGNTEAFF
NA	16	TRBV7-9	TRBD1	TRBJ2-2	TGTGCCAGCAGCCCCCGGGACAGGGGGAACACCGGGGAGCTGTTTTTT	CASSPRDRGNTGELFF
NA	14	TRBV2	NA	TRBJ1-6	TGTGCCAGCCATGCCCGGGACTATAATTCACCCCTCCACTTT	CASHARDYNSPLHF
NA	15	TRBV15	NA	TRBJ1-4	TGTGCCACCGGGGAGGCCGGGACCTCTAATGAAAAACTGTTTTTT	CATGEAGTSNEKLFF
NA	12	TRBV6-6	NA	TRBJ2-3	TGTGCCAGCCAACTGGGGCACGATACGCAGTATTTT	CASQLGHDTQYF
NA	14	TRBV18	NA	TRBJ2-1	TGTGCCAGCTCACCACTAAACAGGTGGAATGAGCAGTTCTTC	CASSPLNRWNEQFF
NA	15	TRBV15	NA	TRBJ1-5	TGTGCCACCACCCTTCGGGAGGAGGGGAATCAGCCCCAGCATTTT	CATTLREEGNQPQHF
NA	17	TRBV14	NA	TRBJ2-3	TGTGCCAGCAGCCAAGATACTATGGGGACTAGCACAGATACGCAGTATTTT	CASSQDTMGTSTDTQYF
NA	13	TRBV7-3	NA	TRBJ1-2	TGTGCCAGCAGCTTAATGGGCGGGGAAGGCTACACCTTC	CASSLMGGEGYTF
NA	15	TRBV2	NA	TRBJ1-2	TGTGCCAGCAGTGATCAACCAGGATACCGTGGTGGCTACACCTTC	CASSDQPGYRGGYTF
once	16	TRBV4-1	TRBD2	TRBJ2-1	TGCGCCAGCAGCCAAAAAACTAGCGGGGGGAGGGGTGAGCAGTTCTTC	CASSQKTSGGRGEQFF
NA	13	TRBV6-6	NA	TRBJ1-5	TGTGCCAGCGATCGGGGAACAAATCAGCCCCAGCATTTT	CASDRGTNQPQHF
NA	14	TRBV19	NA	TRBJ2-1	TGTGCCAGTAGCCAATTCGGAGGGAACAATGAGCAGTTCTTC	CASSQFGGNNEQFF
few	15	TRBV21-1	NA	TRBJ1-2	TGTGCCAGCACCCCATCCCCCACAGGGTTAGAAGGCTACACCTTC	CASTPSPTGLEGYTF
NA	11	TRBV19	NA	TRBJ1-1	TGTGCCAGTAGTGGTGGTACTCTAGCTTTCTTT	CASSGGTLAFF